This TCR beta chain was recovered during a study of blood T cell repertoires in COVID-19. Study-level background: T cells, B-cell-depleted T cells, or PBMCs provided the cDNA or gDNA that served as material.

Data came from immunoSEQ multiplex PCR; TCRdb stores just in-frame clones and leaves some out. Of 200,000 to 250,000 clones in the sample, roughly 85% were seen once. Membership in each cohort depended on participant-reported clinical history. The sample taken for sequencing was PBMCs or T cells enriched from blood (not recorded which). This receptor was taken from a man aged 30 to 39 who had recovered from COVID-19.

The CDR3: CAISGRLAGGDEQYF. The CDR3 bases are TGTGCCATCAGTGGTCGACTAGCGGGAGGTGATGAGCAGTACTTC. The genes are TRBV10-3 and TRBJ2-7; 13 bases line up with TRBD2. The junction had 7 bases not matched to a gene; V was cut back by 4 bases and J by 7 bases. Looked up from germline, CDR1 is ENHRY and CDR2 is SYGVKD. This CDR3 contains 15 residues.